This T cell receptor beta chain was recovered during a study of T cell responses to AZD1222 COVID-19 vaccine. Study-level results: The study found Spike-specific TCR breadth and depth rose after two AZD1222 doses. Unmutated regions of variants are reportedly targeted by nearly half of spike-specific TCRs. Among the donors, most were white British and more were female, and clonal diversity was possibly underestimated.

On this clone itself: The antigen is undetermined.

Method: immunoSEQ multiplex PCR; TCRdb's copy keeps in-frame clones and lacks some. The sample lists approximately 190,000 clones, roughly 91% occurring once. CDR1 is KGHDR and CDR2 is SFDVKD in the germline V gene. V was trimmed by 5 bases and J by 7 bases, leaving 19 bases between them. The length of the CDR3 is 16 residues. The source material was peripheral blood, sampled on day 0 of AZD1222 vaccination. The clonotype comes from an adult in good health. The V and J genes are TRBV24-1 and TRBJ1-4; D unclear. CDR3 sequence: CATSVGLRVLTEKLFF. The CDR3 DNA reads as TGTGCCACCAGTGTAGGGTTGAGGGTCCTTACTGAAAAACTGTTTTTT.